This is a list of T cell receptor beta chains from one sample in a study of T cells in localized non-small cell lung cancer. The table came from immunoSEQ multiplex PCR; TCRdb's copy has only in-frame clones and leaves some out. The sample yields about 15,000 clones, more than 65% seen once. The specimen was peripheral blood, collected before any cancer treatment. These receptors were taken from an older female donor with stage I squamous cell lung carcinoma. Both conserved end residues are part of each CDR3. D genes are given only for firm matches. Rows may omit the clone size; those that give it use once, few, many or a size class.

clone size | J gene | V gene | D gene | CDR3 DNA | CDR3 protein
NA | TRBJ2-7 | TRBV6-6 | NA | TGTGCCAGCACGCCCTCCGGACAGACGTACGAGCAGTACTTC | CASTPSGQTYEQYF
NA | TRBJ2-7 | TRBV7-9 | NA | TGTGCCAGCAGTTCCTTCGGGTACGAGCAGTACTTC | CASSSFGYEQYF
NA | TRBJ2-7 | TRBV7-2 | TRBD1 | TGTGCCAGCAGCTTAGGGACAGGAGCTTATTACGAGCAGTACTTC | CASSLGTGAYYEQYF
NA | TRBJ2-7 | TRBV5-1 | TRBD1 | TGCGCCAGCAGCTTGGGCTGGACAGGGGACCCCTACGAGCAGTACTTC | CASSLGWTGDPYEQYF
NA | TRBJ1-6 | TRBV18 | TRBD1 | TGTGCCAGCTCACCTTCTAGACAGGGACGGGATTCACCCCTCCACTTT | CASSPSRQGRDSPLHF
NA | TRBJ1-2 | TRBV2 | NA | TGTGCCAGCAGATCCCTTCCCGCAGGGGACACTGGCTACACCTTC | CASRSLPAGDTGYTF
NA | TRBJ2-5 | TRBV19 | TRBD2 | TGTGCCAGTAGACAATCTAGCGGGGGGGCCGTCCAAGAGACCCAGTACTTC | CASRQSSGGAVQETQYF
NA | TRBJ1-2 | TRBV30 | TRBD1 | TGTGCCTGGGAAAGAGACAGGGTTGGCTACACCTTC | CAWERDRVGYTF
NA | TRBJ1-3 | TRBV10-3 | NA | TGTGCCGCCACGGGAGGGAGCTCTGGAAACACCATATATTTT | CAATGGSSGNTIYF
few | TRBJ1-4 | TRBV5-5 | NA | TGTGCCAGCAGCCCTTACCTTACATCACTTAATGAAAAACTGTTTTTT | CASSPYLTSLNEKLFF
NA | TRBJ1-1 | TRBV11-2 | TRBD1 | TGTGCCTTTAGACCAAGGGACAGGGGTAACACTGAAGCTTTCTTT | CAFRPRDRGNTEAFF
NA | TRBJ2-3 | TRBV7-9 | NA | TGTGCCAGCAGCTTAGGAGGGGGGGCAGCCGATACGCAGTATTTT | CASSLGGGAADTQYF
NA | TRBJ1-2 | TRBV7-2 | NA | TGTGCCAGCAGCGACGGTCCCTATGGCTACACCTTC | CASSDGPYGYTF
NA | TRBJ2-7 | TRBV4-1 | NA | TGCGCCAGCAGCCATCTCAAGGACCTCTCCTACGAGCAGTACTTC | CASSHLKDLSYEQYF
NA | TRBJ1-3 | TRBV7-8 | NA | TGTGCCAGCAGCTCTACGCAGGTGGGAGGAAACACCATATATTTT | CASSSTQVGGNTIYF
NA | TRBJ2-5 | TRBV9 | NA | TGTGCCAGCAGCGCCTCCAGCGGTATGGAGACCCAGTACTTC | CASSASSGMETQYF
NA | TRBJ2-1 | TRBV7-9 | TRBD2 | TGTGCCAGCAGCTTACCCCTCCGGCTAGCGGGGGCCCACAATGAGCAGTTCTTC | CASSLPLRLAGAHNEQFF
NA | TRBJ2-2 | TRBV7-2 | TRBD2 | TGTGCCAGCAGAGCCCCCGGGACTAGCGGGATACTTACCGGGGAGCTGTTTTTT | CASRAPGTSGILTGELFF
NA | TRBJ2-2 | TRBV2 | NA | TGTGCCAGCAGTGATGCGAGGCAGGGAACCTCCGGGGAGCTGTTTTTT | CASSDARQGTSGELFF
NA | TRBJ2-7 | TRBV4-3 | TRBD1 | TGCGCCAGCAGCCAAGAATGGGGACAGGGGGCCTACGAGCAGTACTTC | CASSQEWGQGAYEQYF
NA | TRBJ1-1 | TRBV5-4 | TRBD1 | TGTGCCAGCAGCTCTCCGACAGGGGGCACTGAAGCTTTCTTT | CASSSPTGGTEAFF
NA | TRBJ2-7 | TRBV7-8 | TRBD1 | TGTGCCAGCAGCTTCTCCGGGACAGGGGGCATCGAGCAGTACTTC | CASSFSGTGGIEQYF
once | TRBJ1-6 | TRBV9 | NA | TGTGCCAGCAGCCGGGAAGTCAATTCACCCCTCCACTTT | CASSREVNSPLHF
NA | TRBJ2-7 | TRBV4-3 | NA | TGCGCCAGCAGCCAAGATTTGAATGGGGGGAGGCAGTACTTC | CASSQDLNGGRQYF
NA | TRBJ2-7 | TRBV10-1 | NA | TGCGCCAGCAGTGAGATACTAGCAGGCGAGCAGTACTTC | CASSEILAGEQYF
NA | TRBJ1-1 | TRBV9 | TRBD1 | TGTGCCAGCAGAGGGACAGGGGGCGAAGCTTTCTTT | CASRGTGGEAFF
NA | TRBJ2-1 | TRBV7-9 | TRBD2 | TGTGCCAGCAGCTTAGGGGGACTAGAGCAGTTCTTC | CASSLGGLEQFF
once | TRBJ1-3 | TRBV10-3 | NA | TGTGCCACCGGAGGCTCTGGAAACACCATATATTTT | CATGGSGNTIYF
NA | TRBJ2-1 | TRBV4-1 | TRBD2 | TGCGCCAGCAGCGGCCGGGGGAGGGCTGGAAGGGAGCAGTTCTTC | CASSGRGRAGREQFF
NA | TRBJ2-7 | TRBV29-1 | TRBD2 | TGCAGCGTTGTGGCTAGCGGGGACATTTCCTACGAGCAGTACTTC | CSVVASGDISYEQYF
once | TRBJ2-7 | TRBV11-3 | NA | TGTGCCAGCAGCTTAGATATGTGGTCAGAGTACTCCTACGAGCAGTACTTC | CASSLDMWSEYSYEQYF
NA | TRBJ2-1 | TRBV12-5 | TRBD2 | TGTGCTAGTGGTGCCCGGGGCTGGACTAGTGTAAATGAGCAGTTCTTC | CASGARGWTSVNEQFF
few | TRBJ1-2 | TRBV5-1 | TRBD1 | TGCGCCAGCAGACCGGACAGGAATACTAACTATGGCTACACCTTC | CASRPDRNTNYGYTF
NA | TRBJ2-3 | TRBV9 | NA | TGTGCCAGCAGCGTCTCCACAGATACGCAGTATTTT | CASSVSTDTQYF
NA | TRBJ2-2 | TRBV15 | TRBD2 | TGTGCCACCAGCAGGGGGGGGGACACCGGGGAGCTGTTTTTT | CATSRGGDTGELFF
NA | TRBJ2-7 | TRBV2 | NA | TGTGCCGGCGGGGCCCTGGCCTCCGAGCAGTACTTC | CAGGALASEQYF
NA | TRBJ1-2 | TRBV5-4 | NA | TGTGCCAGCAAAAGGCAGGTAGACTATGGCTACACCTTC | CASKRQVDYGYTF
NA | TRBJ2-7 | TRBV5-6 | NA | TGTGCCAGCAGCGCTTATACGAAGCAGTACTTC | CASSAYTKQYF
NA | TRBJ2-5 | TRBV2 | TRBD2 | TGTGCCAGCAGCGTAGCGGGGACCCAAGAGACCCAGTACTTC | CASSVAGTQETQYF
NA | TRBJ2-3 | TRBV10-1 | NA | TGCGCCAGCAGTTCGGGGGCCACAGATACGCAGTATTTT | CASSSGATDTQYF
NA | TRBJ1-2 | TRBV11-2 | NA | TGTGCCAGCAGCTTCACGCCGGGGACAAGGAGAGGGGATGGCTACACCTTC | CASSFTPGTRRGDGYTF
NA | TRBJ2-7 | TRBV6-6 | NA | TGTGCCAGCAGTCGGTCTTTTGGGGAGCAGTACTTC | CASSRSFGEQYF
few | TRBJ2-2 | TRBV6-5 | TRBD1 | TGTGCCAGCAGTTACGCCGCAGGGGGAACTACCGGGGAGCTGTTTTTT | CASSYAAGGTTGELFF
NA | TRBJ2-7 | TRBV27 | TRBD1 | TGTGCCAGCAGTTTATCGGACAGGGACGAGCAGTACTTC | CASSLSDRDEQYF
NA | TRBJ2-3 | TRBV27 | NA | TGTGCCAGCAGAGCTTTCCGGGGGTACACAGATACGCAGTATTTT | CASRAFRGYTDTQYF